The rows below give T cell receptor beta chains drawn from one sample of a study of control samples from healthy donors and cancer patients. The method was immunoSEQ multiplex PCR; TCRdb's version includes in-frame clones alone and lacks a portion of them. This sample has fewer than 150,000 clones, with around nine tenths found just once. The source material was blood. The receptors shown here come from a man in his late teens or twenties in good health. Both conserved end residues are part of each CDR3. Each record gives: D gene, V gene, J gene, clone size, CDR3 length, CDR3 DNA, CDR3 protein. The D gene is left open where the match is weak. Only some rows state a clone size, as once, few, many or a class for expanded clones.

TRBD1	TRBV30	TRBJ1-2	once	13	TGTGCCTGGAGTGTACAGGGGGAAGGGGGCTACACCTTC	CAWSVQGEGGYTF
-	TRBV11-1	TRBJ2-1	-	14	TGTGCCAGCAGCTTAGGGGATTCCTACAATGAGCAGTTCTTC	CASSLGDSYNEQFF
TRBD1	TRBV29-1	TRBJ1-5	-	15	TGCAGCGTACTATTAACAACAGGGGGCAATCAGCCCCAGCATTTT	CSVLLTTGGNQPQHF
-	TRBV7-8	TRBJ1-3	once	15	TGTGCCAGCAGCTTAAGGGTCAGCTCTGGAAACACCATATATTTT	CASSLRVSSGNTIYF
-	TRBV12-3/TRBV12-4	TRBJ2-7	-	11	TGTGCCAGCAGCCAGGGCTACGAGCAGTACTTC	CASSQGYEQYF
TRBD2	TRBV6-1	TRBJ2-1	-	15	TGTGCCAGCAGTGAATTTGCGGGAGGGCCACGGGAGCAGTTCTTC	CASSEFAGGPREQFF
-	TRBV24-1	TRBJ2-2	-	16	TGTGCCACCAGTGATAGGAGGGGCTGGGACACCGGGGAGCTGTTTTTT	CATSDRRGWDTGELFF
-	TRBV7-2	TRBJ1-4	-	12	TGTGCCAGCGGGCGGACTAATGAAAAACTGTTTTTT	CASGRTNEKLFF
-	TRBV9	TRBJ2-2	once	15	TGTGCCAGCAGCGTAGAGGCGTGGGGCACCGGGGAGCTGTTTTTT	CASSVEAWGTGELFF
-	TRBV9	TRBJ2-2	-	12	TGTGCCAGCAGCGTAGACTCCGGGGAGCTGTTTTTT	CASSVDSGELFF
-	TRBV2	TRBJ1-1	-	11	TGTGCCACAGGGGCGGACACTGAAGCTTTCTTT	CATGADTEAFF
-	TRBV27	TRBJ2-7	-	17	TGTGCCAGCAGTTTATCGACAGACAGCGATTTCTCCTACGAGCAGTACTTC	CASSLSTDSDFSYEQYF
-	TRBV3-1/TRBV3-2	TRBJ2-3	-	11	TGTGCCAGCAGCCAAGGGGATACGCAGTATTTT	CASSQGDTQYF
-	TRBV18	TRBJ1-3	-	13	TGTGCCAGCGAAGAGAGCTCTGGAAACACCATATATTTT	CASEESSGNTIYF
TRBD2	TRBV12-5	TRBJ2-1	-	17	TGTGCTAGTGGTTTGGTACTCGGGAGGAGCTCCTACAATGAGCAGTTCTTC	CASGLVLGRSSYNEQFF
TRBD2	TRBV15	TRBJ2-2	-	19	TGTGCCACCAGCAGGGGCAGGGGGGGACTAGCGGGAGGGCGTGAGGAGCTGTTTTTT	CATSRGRGGLAGGREELFF
-	TRBV6-5	TRBJ1-6	-	14	TGTGCCAGCGGCCTCGGGGGGACCAATTCACCCCTCCACTTT	CASGLGGTNSPLHF
-	TRBV30	TRBJ1-1	-	13	TGTGCCTGGAGTTCGGGGACGGACACTGAAGCTTTCTTT	CAWSSGTDTEAFF
-	TRBV21-1	TRBJ1-1	-	11	TGTGCCAGCAGCATCTCGTCGGCGGCTTTCTTT	CASSISSAAFF
-	TRBV7-9	TRBJ2-1	-	16	TGTGCCAGCAGCTCCATCACCGGGACAGCGGGCAATGAGCAGTTCTTC	CASSSITGTAGNEQFF
TRBD1	TRBV6-5	TRBJ1-1	-	15	TGTGCCAGCACGAGGGGGCGGACGGTTGGCACTGAAGCTTTCTTT	CASTRGRTVGTEAFF
-	TRBV28	TRBJ1-5	-	12	TGTGCCAGCAGTGTGGGGATTCAGCCCCAGCATTTT	CASSVGIQPQHF
-	TRBV27	TRBJ1-5	-	12	TGTGCCAGCGGGCCGGCGGCTCAGCCCCAGCATTTT	CASGPAAQPQHF
TRBD1	TRBV3-1/TRBV3-2	TRBJ1-1	-	16	TGTGCCAGCAGCCTACGACAGGGAAGGGCGAACACTGAAGCTTTCTTT	CASSLRQGRANTEAFF
-	TRBV5-1	TRBJ2-7	-	13	TGCGCCAGCAGCCCCGGGCAGACCTACGAGCAGTACTTC	CASSPGQTYEQYF
-	TRBV12-3/TRBV12-4	TRBJ2-1	-	12	TGTGCCAGCAGTTTGCGCTACAATGAGCAGTTCTTC	CASSLRYNEQFF
-	TRBV18	TRBJ1-1	-	16	TGTGCCAGCTCACCGGGGGACACGGGGATGAACACTGAAGCTTTCTTT	CASSPGDTGMNTEAFF
TRBD2	TRBV6-4	TRBJ2-3	-	15	TGTGCCAGCAGTGACTCGCGGGGGGGGTCAGATACGCAGTATTTT	CASSDSRGGSDTQYF
-	TRBV12-3/TRBV12-4	TRBJ1-6	-	12	TGTGCCAGCAGCTCAGGTGGATCACCCCTCCACTTT	CASSSGGSPLHF
-	TRBV6-5	TRBJ1-5	few	14	TGTGCCAGCAGTTCGGACGGTATGCTTCAGCCCCAGCATTTT	CASSSDGMLQPQHF
-	TRBV6-5	TRBJ2-7	once	15	TGTGCCAGCAGTTACCCGGCAGGGAATTCCTACGAGCAGTACTTC	CASSYPAGNSYEQYF
TRBD1	TRBV30	TRBJ2-2	few	13	TGTGCCTGGGGGACAGGGAACACCGGGGAGCTGTTTTTT	CAWGTGNTGELFF
TRBD1	TRBV6-5	TRBJ2-7	-	12	TGTGCCAGCAGCCGGGACAGCTACGAGCAGTACTTC	CASSRDSYEQYF
-	TRBV12-3/TRBV12-4	TRBJ2-7	-	13	TGTGCCAGCAGTGACTCTTTCACCTACGAGCAGTACTTC	CASSDSFTYEQYF
TRBD2	TRBV5-8	TRBJ2-1	-	17	TGTGCCAGCAGCCTTAAAATAGCGGGAGGAGTCCACAATGAGCAGTTCTTC	CASSLKIAGGVHNEQFF
TRBD1	TRBV30	TRBJ1-2	-	15	TGTGCCTGGAGTGTAAAAACAGGGGAGAATTATGGCTACACCTTC	CAWSVKTGENYGYTF
-	TRBV5-4	TRBJ2-1	-	12	TGTGCCAGCAGCAGCCCGGACGGGGAGCAGTTCTTC	CASSSPDGEQFF
TRBD2	TRBV30	TRBJ2-1	-	14	TGTGCCTGGAGTGTTGGAGCGGGAGTTAGTGAGCAGTTCTTC	CAWSVGAGVSEQFF
TRBD1	TRBV18	TRBJ1-2	-	14	TGTGCCAGCTCCCTGGACAGGACAAACTATGGCTACACCTTC	CASSLDRTNYGYTF
-	TRBV29-1	TRBJ2-5	-	10	TGCAGCGTCGTGTTATGGACCCAGTACTTC	CSVVLWTQYF
-	TRBV11-2	TRBJ2-3	-	14	TGTGCCAGCAGCGTCAGAGATAGCACAGATACGCAGTATTTT	CASSVRDSTDTQYF
-	TRBV24-1	TRBJ2-1	-	13	TGTGCCACCAGTGATTTGATCCACAATGAGCAGTTCTTC	CATSDLIHNEQFF
-	TRBV15	TRBJ2-4	once	15	TGTGCCACCAGCAGAGGGGAGCGGAGGGGAAACATTCAGTACTTC	CATSRGERRGNIQYF
-	TRBV12-3/TRBV12-4	TRBJ1-5	-	13	TGTGCCAGCAGACCCAATAGCAATCAGCCCCAGCATTTT	CASRPNSNQPQHF
TRBD1	TRBV4-1	TRBJ1-6	few	15	TGCGCCAGCAGCCAAGTCGGGACAGGGCCTTCACCCCTCCACTTT	CASSQVGTGPSPLHF
TRBD1	TRBV30	TRBJ2-5	-	15	TGTGCCTGGAGCGCAGAGACAGGGCCAGGCGAGACCCAGTACTTC	CAWSAETGPGETQYF
TRBD1	TRBV7-9	TRBJ1-5	-	15	TGTGCCAGCAGCTCCGAAGGACTGACAGGGCAGCCCCAGCATTTT	CASSSEGLTGQPQHF
-	TRBV2	TRBJ1-1	once	14	TGTGCCAGCAGTGTGGAGTCCTTGAACACTGAAGCTTTCTTT	CASSVESLNTEAFF
-	TRBV6-2/TRBV6-3	TRBJ1-6	-	14	TGTGCCAGCAGTTACTCGTATGGAGGAACGCCCCTCCACTTT	CASSYSYGGTPLHF
-	TRBV10-2	TRBJ2-1	-	15	TGCGCCAGCAGGGCGGGACAGAGGGATTACAATGAGCAGTTCTTC	CASRAGQRDYNEQFF
TRBD1	TRBV11-2	TRBJ1-1	-	13	TGTGCCAGCAGCCGGGACAGGGGCACTGAAGCTTTCTTT	CASSRDRGTEAFF
TRBD2	TRBV11-3	TRBJ2-6	-	16	TGTGCCAGCAGCTTAGCCGGGGGGTCTGGGGCCAACGTCCTGACTTTC	CASSLAGGSGANVLTF
-	TRBV9	TRBJ1-2	-	15	TGTGCCAGCAGCGTAGATTCTGGGGACGTAGATGGCTACACCTTC	CASSVDSGDVDGYTF